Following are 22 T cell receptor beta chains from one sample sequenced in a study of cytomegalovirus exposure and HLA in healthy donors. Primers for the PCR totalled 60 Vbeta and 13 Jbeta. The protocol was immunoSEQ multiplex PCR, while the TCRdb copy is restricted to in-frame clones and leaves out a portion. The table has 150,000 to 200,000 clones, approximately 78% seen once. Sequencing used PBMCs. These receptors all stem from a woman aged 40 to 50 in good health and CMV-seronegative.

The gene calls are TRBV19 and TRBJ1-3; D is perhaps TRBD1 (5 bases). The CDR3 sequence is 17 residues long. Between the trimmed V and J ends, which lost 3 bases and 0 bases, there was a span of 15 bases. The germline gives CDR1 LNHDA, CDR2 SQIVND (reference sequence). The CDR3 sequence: CASSISVGANSGNTIYF. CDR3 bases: TGTGCCAGTAGTATTTCGGTTGGGGCAAACTCTGGAAACACCATATATTTT.

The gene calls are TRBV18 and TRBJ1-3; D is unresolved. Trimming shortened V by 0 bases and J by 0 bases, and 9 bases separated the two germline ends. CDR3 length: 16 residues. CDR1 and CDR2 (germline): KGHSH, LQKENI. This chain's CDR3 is CASSPPTGDSGNTIYF. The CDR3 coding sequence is TGTGCCAGCTCACCACCGACCGGGGACTCTGGAAACACCATATATTTT.

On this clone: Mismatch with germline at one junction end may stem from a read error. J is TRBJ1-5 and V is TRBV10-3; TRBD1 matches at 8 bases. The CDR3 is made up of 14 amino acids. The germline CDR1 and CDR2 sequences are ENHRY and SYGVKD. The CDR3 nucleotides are TGTGTCATCCACGACAGGGGAGACAATCAGCCCCAGCATTTT. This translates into CVIHDRGDNQPQHF.

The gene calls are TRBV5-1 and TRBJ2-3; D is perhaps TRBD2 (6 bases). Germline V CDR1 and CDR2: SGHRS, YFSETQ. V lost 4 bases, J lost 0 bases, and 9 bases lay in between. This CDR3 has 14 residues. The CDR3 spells CASSPGTSTDTQYF. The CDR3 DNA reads TGCGCCAGCAGCCCGGGGACTAGCACAGATACGCAGTATTTT.

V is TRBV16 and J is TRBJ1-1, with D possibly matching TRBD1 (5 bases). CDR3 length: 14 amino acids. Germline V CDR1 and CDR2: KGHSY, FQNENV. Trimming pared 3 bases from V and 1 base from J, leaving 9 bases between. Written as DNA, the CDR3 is TGTGCCAGCAGCCAGGGGGGGACGAACACTGAAGCTTTCTTT. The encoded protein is CASSQGGTNTEAFF.

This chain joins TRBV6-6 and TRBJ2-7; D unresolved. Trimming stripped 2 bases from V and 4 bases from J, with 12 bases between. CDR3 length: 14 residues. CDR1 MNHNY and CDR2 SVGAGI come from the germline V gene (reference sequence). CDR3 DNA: TGTGCCAGCAGTTACGGCAGGTATATATACGAGCAGTACTTC. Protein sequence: CASSYGRYIYEQYF.

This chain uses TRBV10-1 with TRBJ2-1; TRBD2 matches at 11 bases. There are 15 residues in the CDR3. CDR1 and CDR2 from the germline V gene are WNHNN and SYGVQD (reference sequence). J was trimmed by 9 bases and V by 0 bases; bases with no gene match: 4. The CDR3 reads CASSESSGGVFEQFF. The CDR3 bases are TGCGCCAGCAGTGAGTCTAGCGGGGGGGTTTTTGAGCAGTTCTTC.

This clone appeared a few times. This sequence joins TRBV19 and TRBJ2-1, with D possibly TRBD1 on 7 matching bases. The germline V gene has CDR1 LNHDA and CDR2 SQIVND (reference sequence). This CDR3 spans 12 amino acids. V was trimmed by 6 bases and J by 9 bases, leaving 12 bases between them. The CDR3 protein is CASSRQGGEQFF. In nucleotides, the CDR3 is TGTGCCAGTAGCCGACAGGGAGGTGAGCAGTTCTTC.

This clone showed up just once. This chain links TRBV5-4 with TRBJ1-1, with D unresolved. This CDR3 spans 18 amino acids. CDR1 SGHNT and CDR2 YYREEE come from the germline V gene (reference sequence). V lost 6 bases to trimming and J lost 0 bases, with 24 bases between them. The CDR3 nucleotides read TGTGCCAGCAACCACGACGGGATAGGACGGATCATGAACACTGAAGCTTTCTTT. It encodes CASNHDGIGRIMNTEAFF.

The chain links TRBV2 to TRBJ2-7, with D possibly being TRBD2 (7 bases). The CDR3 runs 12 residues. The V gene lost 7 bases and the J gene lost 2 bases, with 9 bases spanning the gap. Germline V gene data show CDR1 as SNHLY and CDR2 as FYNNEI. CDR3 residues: CASKGGTYEQYF. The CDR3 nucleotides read TGTGCCAGCAAGGGGGGGACCTACGAGCAGTACTTC.

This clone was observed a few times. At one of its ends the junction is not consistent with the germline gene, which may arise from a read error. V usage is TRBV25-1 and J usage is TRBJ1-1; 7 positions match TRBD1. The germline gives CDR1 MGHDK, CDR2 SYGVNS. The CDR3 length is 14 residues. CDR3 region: CASSTDRANTEPFF. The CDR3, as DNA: TGTGCCAGCAGTACTGACAGGGCGAATACTGAACCTTTCTTT.

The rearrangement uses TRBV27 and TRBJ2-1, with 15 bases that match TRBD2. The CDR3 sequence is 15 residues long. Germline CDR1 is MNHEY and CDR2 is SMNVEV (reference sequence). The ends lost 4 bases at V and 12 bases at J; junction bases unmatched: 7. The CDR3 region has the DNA TGTGCCAGCAGTTCCCCCGGACTAGCGGGAGGGGTGCAGTTCTTC. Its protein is CASSSPGLAGGVQFF.

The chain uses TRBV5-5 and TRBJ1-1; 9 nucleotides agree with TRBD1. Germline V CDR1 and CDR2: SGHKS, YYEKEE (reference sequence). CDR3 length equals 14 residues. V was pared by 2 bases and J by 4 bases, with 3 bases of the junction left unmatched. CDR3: CASSLYRGLTEAFF. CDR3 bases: TGTGCCAGCAGCTTATACAGGGGGCTCACTGAAGCTTTCTTT.

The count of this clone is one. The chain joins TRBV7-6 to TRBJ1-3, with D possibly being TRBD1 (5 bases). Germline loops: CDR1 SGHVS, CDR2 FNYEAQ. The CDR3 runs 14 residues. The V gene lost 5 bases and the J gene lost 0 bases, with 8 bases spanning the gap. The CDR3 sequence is CASSVQGSGNTIYF. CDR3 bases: TGTGCCAGCAGCGTCCAGGGCTCTGGAAACACCATATATTTT.

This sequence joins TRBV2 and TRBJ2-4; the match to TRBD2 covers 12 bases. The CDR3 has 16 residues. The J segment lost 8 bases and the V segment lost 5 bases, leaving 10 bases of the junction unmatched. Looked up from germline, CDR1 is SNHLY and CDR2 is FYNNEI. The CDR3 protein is CASSLLAGGPVDIQYF. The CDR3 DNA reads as TGTGCCAGCAGTTTGCTAGCGGGGGGGCCCGTGGACATTCAGTACTTC.

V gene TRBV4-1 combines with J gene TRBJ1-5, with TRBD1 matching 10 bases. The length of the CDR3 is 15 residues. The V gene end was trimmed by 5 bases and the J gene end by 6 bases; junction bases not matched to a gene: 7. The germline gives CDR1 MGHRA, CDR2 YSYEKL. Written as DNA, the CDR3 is TGCGCCAGCAGCTCGGGGACAGGGGAGACTCAGCCCCAGCATTTT. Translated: CASSSGTGETQPQHF.

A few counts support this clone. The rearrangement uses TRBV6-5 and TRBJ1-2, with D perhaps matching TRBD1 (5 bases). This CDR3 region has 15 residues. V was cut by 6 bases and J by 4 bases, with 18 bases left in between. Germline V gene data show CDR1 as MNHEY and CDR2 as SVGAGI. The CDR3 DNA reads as TGTGCCAGCAGCCAGCCGGGCCAGGGCTCCTATGGCTACACCTTC. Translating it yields CASSQPGQGSYGYTF.

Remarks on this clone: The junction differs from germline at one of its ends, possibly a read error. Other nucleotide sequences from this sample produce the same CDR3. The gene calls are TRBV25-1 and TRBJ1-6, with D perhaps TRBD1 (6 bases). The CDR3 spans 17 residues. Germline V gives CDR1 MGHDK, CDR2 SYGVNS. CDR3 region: CASSELGHTGYNSPLHF. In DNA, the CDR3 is TGTGCCAGCAGTGAATTGGGACACACAGGATATAATTCGCCCCTCCACTTT. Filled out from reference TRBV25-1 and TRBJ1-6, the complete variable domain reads EADIYQTPRYLVIGTGKKITLECSQTMGHDKMYWYQQDPGMELHLIHYSYGVNSTEKGDLSSESTVSRIRTEHFPLTLESARPSHTSQYLCASSELGHTGYNSPLHFGNGTRLTVT.

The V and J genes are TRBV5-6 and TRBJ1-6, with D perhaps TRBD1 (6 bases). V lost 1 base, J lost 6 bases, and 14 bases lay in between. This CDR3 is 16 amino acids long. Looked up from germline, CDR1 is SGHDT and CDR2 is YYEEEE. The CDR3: CASSLWGQLSNSPLHF. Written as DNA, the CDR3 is TGTGCCAGCAGCTTGTGGGGACAACTAAGTAATTCACCCCTCCACTTT. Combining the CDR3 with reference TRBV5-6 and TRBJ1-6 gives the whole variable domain DAGVTQSPTHLIKTRGQQVTLRCSPKSGHDTVSWYQQALGQGPQFIFQYYEEEERQRGNFPDRFSGHQFPNYSSELNVNALLLGDSALYLCASSLWGQLSNSPLHFGNGTRLTVT.

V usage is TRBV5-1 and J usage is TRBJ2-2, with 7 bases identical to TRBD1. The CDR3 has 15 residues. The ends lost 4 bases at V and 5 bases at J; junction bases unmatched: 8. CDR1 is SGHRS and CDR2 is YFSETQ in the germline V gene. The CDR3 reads CASSMVTGWTGELFF. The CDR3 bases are TGCGCCAGCAGCATGGTGACAGGGTGGACCGGGGAGCTGTTTTTT.

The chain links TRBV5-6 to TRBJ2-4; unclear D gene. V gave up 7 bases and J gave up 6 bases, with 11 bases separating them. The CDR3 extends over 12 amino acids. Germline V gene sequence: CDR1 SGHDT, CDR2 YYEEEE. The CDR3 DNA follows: TGTGCCAGCCGCAATCGTAGAAACATTCAGTACTTC. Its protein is CASRNRRNIQYF. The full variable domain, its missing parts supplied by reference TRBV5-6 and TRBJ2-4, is DAGVTQSPTHLIKTRGQQVTLRCSPKSGHDTVSWYQQALGQGPQFIFQYYEEEERQRGNFPDRFSGHQFPNYSSELNVNALLLGDSALYLCASRNRRNIQYFGAGTRLSVL.

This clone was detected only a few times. Written as DNA, the CDR3 is TGTGCCAGCAGCTTGGGAGGGGTTAATTCACCCCTCCACTTT. Translation: CASSLGGVNSPLHF. The V call is TRBV11-3, the J call TRBJ1-6; a possible D gene is TRBD1 (5 bases). V was trimmed by 3 bases and J by 6 bases, leaving 9 bases between them. Germline V CDR1 and CDR2: SGHNT, YENEEA. The CDR3 sequence is 14 residues long.